The TCR beta chain described here comes from a study of T cell responses to AZD1222 COVID-19 vaccine. With 0 bases removed from V and 5 bases from J, the gap between germline ends came to 7 bases. The CDR3 sequence is 13 residues long. Libraries were prepared by immunoSEQ multiplex PCR; TCRdb keeps only in-frame clonotypes and omits some of them. This table has around 260,000 clones, approximately 93% appearing once. Study-level results: Every sample of the repertoires postdated the peak T cell response.

On this clone itself: Its matching antigen is unknown.

V is TRBV12-3 or TRBV12-4 and J is TRBJ1-1; no firm D call. The material sequenced was peripheral blood, taken on day 0 of AZD1222 vaccination. This TCR came from an adult in good health. The CDR3 DNA reads TGTGCCAGCAGTTTAGCGGGGAGGACTGAAGCTTTCTTT. It is translated as CASSLAGRTEAFF.